The T cell receptor (beta chain) under discussion was sequenced for a study of blood T cell repertoires in COVID-19. Turning to the study itself: Sites in the United States, Italy and Spain provided acute and convalescent COVID-19 samples.

CDR3 length equals 13 residues. Germline lookup yields CDR1 MNHEY and CDR2 SMNVEV (reference sequence). The ends were cut back, 5 bases at V and 3 bases at J, with 10 bases in the middle. The study drew participants aged about 18 to 95 years from some 25 US areas. Cohort 3 recovered donors had two negative PCRs, clearance, or symptom resolution. This clone turned up a few times. Per the authors' pipeline: The assay estimated nucleated cells by amplifying reference gene primers. Assay used: immunoSEQ multiplex PCR; TCRdb lists only in-frame clones, some missing. V and J calls and clone size are copied from that table; D and trimming were computed from the DNA. This table holds about 240,000 clones, roughly 91% found once.

The source of this sequence is a woman aged 30 to 39 who had recovered from COVID-19. The material sequenced was PBMCs or T cells enriched from blood (not recorded which). The chain uses TRBV27 and TRBJ1-1; a possible D gene is TRBD1 (6 bases). The CDR3 protein is CASSPRQDTEAFF. The CDR3 DNA reads as TGTGCCAGCAGTCCCCGACAGGACACTGAAGCTTTCTTT.